This T cell receptor (beta chain) was sequenced for a study of blood T cells in healthy people across ages. Sample-barcoded 5' priming and a J-beta primer mix drove a second PCR of about 6 to 12 cycles. A single record per CDR3 protein comes from TCRdb applying MiXCR to the 5' RACE reads. In the table there are approximately 1.5 million distinct CDR3 sequences, about 35% of which are singletons. This TCR was sampled from a woman aged 25 to 45 in good health. Sequencing was performed on blood.

The CDR3 reads CASTPLEGMYEQYF. The CDR3 DNA follows: TGCGCCAGCACCCCCCTGGAGGGGATGTACGAGCAGTACTTC. This chain connects TRBV5-1 to TRBJ2-7, with a weak D call TRBD2 (6 bases). Trimming shortened V by 6 bases and J by 4 bases, and 17 bases separated the two germline ends. This CDR3 contains 14 residues. Germline V CDR1 and CDR2: SGHRS, YFSETQ.